This T cell receptor (beta chain) was obtained from a study of human T cells and chemical hapten exposure. Findings and caveats of the study: TCRs exceeding a frequency of 1 in 1000 stayed unchanged under DPC sensitization.

V lost 3 bases to trimming and J lost 6 bases, with 16 bases between them. CDR1 SGHDT and CDR2 YYEEEE come from the germline V gene. This CDR3 has 14 residues. Using its own MiXCR run on the RACE reads, TCRdb lists one record per CDR3 protein. The table has 65,000 to 80,000 distinct CDR3 sequences, approximately 8.6% seen once. This clonotype was picked up many times. No antigen is known for it. This sample's time point: healthy volunteer bleed at 6 weeks. Sequencing started from total RNA isolated from unfractionated whole blood. The J gene is TRBJ2-7, the V gene TRBV5-6; D may be TRBD1 or TRBD2 (5 bases each). The sequence derives from a male donor in good health. Some clones in this sample may be carry-over from other donors' samples. What was sequenced was whole blood. The CDR3 bases are TGTGCCAGCAGCTACATGGGGCCCGCGGGCGAGCAGTACTTC. It codes for CASSYMGPAGEQYF.